These 27 T cell receptor beta chains came from one sample sequenced in a study of T cells in Graves' hyperthyroidism and ophthalmopathy. TCR beta CDR3 region amplification was performed from RNA transcripts. HTBI primers drove first-round RT-PCR of the TCR CDR3. TCRdb reprocessed the multiplex PCR reads via MiXCR and lists one record per CDR3 protein. In the table there are hundreds of thousands of distinct CDR3 sequences, roughly 40% of which are singletons. What was sequenced was blood. The receptors derive from a man aged 18-30 years with Graves' hyperthyroidism.

This clonotype showed up many times. The J gene is TRBJ1-1, the V gene TRBV19; D remains ambiguous. Germline CDR1 LNHDA, CDR2 SQIVND (reference sequence). Trimming pared 11 bases from V and 6 bases from J, leaving 22 bases between. This CDR3 comprises 14 residues. CDR3: CASERDGFGAEAFF. The CDR3 DNA sequence: TGTGCCTCCGAACGGGATGGCTTTGGCGCTGAAGCTTTCTTT.

The chain couples TRBV29-1 to TRBJ2-5; 10 bases agree with TRBD2. The V and J ends lost 6 bases and 2 bases, in that order; junction bases with no gene match: 3. Germline-derived CDR1 and CDR2 are SQVTM and ANQGSEA. CDR3 length: 13 amino acids. The CDR3 sequence is CSVGTSEQETQYF. The CDR3 bases are TGCAGCGTCGGGACTAGCGAACAAGAGACCCAGTACTTC.

This clonotype showed up many times. J is TRBJ2-5 and V is TRBV15; no clear D gene. This CDR3 spans 16 amino acids. Germline V gene data show CDR1 as LNHNV and CDR2 as YYDKDF (reference sequence). Between the trimmed V and J ends, which lost 0 bases and 0 bases, there was a span of 11 bases. Here the CDR3 reads CATSRDQLGYQETQYF. The CDR3 bases are TGTGCCACCAGCAGAGATCAGCTTGGATACCAAGAGACCCAGTACTTC. The variable domain in full, completed from reference TRBV15 and TRBJ2-5, reads DAMVIQNPRYQVTQFGKPVTLSCSQTLNHNVMYWYQQKSSQAPKLLFHYYDKDFNNEADTPDNFQSRRPNTSFCFLDIRSPGLGDTAMYLCATSRDQLGYQETQYFGPGTRLLVL.

Many counts were recorded for this clonotype. The rearrangement joins TRBV19 to TRBJ1-5; 7 positions match TRBD1. Germline assignment: CDR1 LNHDA and CDR2 SQIVND (reference sequence). The length of the CDR3 is 16 residues. V shed 0 bases, J shed 5 bases, and the junction held 7 bases outside the gene matches. The DNA for the CDR3 is TGTGCCAGTAGTATAGACACAGGGGAAGGAGATCAGCCCCAGCATTTT. Its translation: CASSIDTGEGDQPQHF.

This clonotype came up many times. The chain carries TRBV7-9 and TRBJ1-2; TRBD1 matches 9 bases. The CDR3 runs to 13 residues. Trimming cost V 1 base and J 6 bases; bases outside gene matches: 0. CDR1 is SEHNR, CDR2 FQNEAQ, per germline (reference sequence). The CDR3 sequence: CASSLGQGDGYTF. The DNA for the CDR3 is TGTGCCAGCAGCTTAGGACAGGGGGATGGCTACACCTTC.

The V and J genes are TRBV2 and TRBJ1-6; D unclear. Germline V gives CDR1 SNHLY, CDR2 FYNNEI. The CDR3 runs 15 residues. The V and J ends lost 4 bases and 7 bases respectively, with 14 bases between them. CDR3 DNA: TGTGCCAGCAGTGCTAGAGCCAGTGTAAATTCACCCCTCCACTTT. Translating it yields CASSARASVNSPLHF.

The CDR3 DNA is TGTGCCAGCAGCGCCGGGACAGGGGGCTTGGAGGCCCAGTACTTC. Protein: CASSAGTGGLEAQYF. The chain carries TRBV9 and TRBJ2-5, with 12 bases identical to TRBD1. From germline, CDR1 is SGDLS and CDR2 YYNGEE. CDR3 length equals 15 residues. The V gene end was trimmed by 3 bases and the J gene end by 9 bases; junction bases not matched to a gene: 9.

This clonotype was picked up a small number of times. The chain links TRBV10-3 to TRBJ1-6; D may be TRBD1 (6 bases). CDR1 and CDR2 from the germline V gene are ENHRY and SYGVKD. CDR3 length equals 12 residues. Trimming shortened V by 10 bases and J by 10 bases, and 14 bases separated the two germline ends. CDR3 sequence (DNA): TGTGCCAGCAGCGGGGGCGGGTCACCCCTCCACTTT. It codes for CASSGGGSPLHF.

The V gene is TRBV11-2, the J gene TRBJ1-5, with a tentative D call TRBD1 (5 bases). The CDR3 contains 15 residues. V lost 1 base and J lost 2, with 9 bases in between. The germline V gene encodes CDR1 SGHAT and CDR2 FQNNGV. The CDR3 DNA reads TGTGCCAGCAGCTTAGTGGGACTAGGCAATCAGCCCCAGCATTTT. Translation gives CASSLVGLGNQPQHF. Variable domain in full (rest from reference TRBV11-2 and TRBJ1-5): EAGVAQSPRYKIIEKRQSVAFWCNPISGHATLYWYQQILGQGPKLLIQFQNNGVVDDSQLPKDRFSAERLKGVDSTLKIQPAKLEDSAVYLCASSLVGLGNQPQHFGDGTRLSIL.

This clonotype occurred many times. The CDR3 here is CASSPIGQPQHF. The CDR3 DNA reads TGTGCCAGCAGTCCAATCGGTCAGCCCCAGCATTTT. This chain links TRBV12-3 or TRBV12-4 with TRBJ1-5; D unresolved. V was pared by 5 bases and J by 6 bases, with 8 bases between. The CDR3 length is 12 residues.

The chain combines TRBV19 with TRBJ1-5, with D hard to call. Trimming shortened V by 3 bases and J by 4 bases, and 16 bases separated the two germline ends. Germline CDR1 reads LNHDA; CDR2 reads SQIVND (reference sequence). This CDR3 spans 16 amino acids. The CDR3: CASSIGQVEWNQPQHF. CDR3 nucleotide sequence: TGTGCCAGTAGTATTGGGCAGGTCGAGTGGAATCAGCCCCAGCATTTT.

The chain combines TRBV7-8 with TRBJ2-7; the match to TRBD1 covers 11 bases. V was pared by 2 bases and J by 5 bases, with 5 bases of the junction left unmatched. CDR3 length: 15 amino acids. Germline V gene sequence: CDR1 SGHVS, CDR2 FQNEAQ. The CDR3 DNA is TGTGCCAGCAGCTTAAGGGACAGGGGGATAAACGAGCAGTACTTC. It is translated as CASSLRDRGINEQYF.

This clonotype was picked up many times. The chain combines TRBV15 with TRBJ2-6; no clear D gene. Trimming took off 6 bases at V and 2 bases at J, with 5 bases between the two ends. Germline assignment: CDR1 LNHNV and CDR2 YYDKDF (reference sequence). This CDR3 contains 13 residues. The CDR3 nucleotides are TGTGCCACCAGGAAACCTGGGGCCAACGTCCTGACTTTC. Translating gives CATRKPGANVLTF.

In this sample, this clonotype turned up many times. The chain combines TRBV20-1 with TRBJ2-7, with a possible D match to TRBD2 (5 bases). This CDR3 is 13 amino acids long. Trimming shortened V by 3 bases and J by 4 bases, and 13 bases separated the two germline ends. Per the germline V gene, CDR1 is DFQATT and CDR2 is SNEGSKA (reference sequence). DNA for the CDR3: TGCAGTGCTAGTGACGGGATTGGATACGAGCAGTACTTC. Translating gives CSASDGIGYEQYF.

V gene TRBV5-6 combines with J gene TRBJ2-5; 8 nucleotides align to TRBD2. The junction had 6 bases not matched to a gene; V was cut back by 0 bases and J by 5 bases. Germline CDR1 reads SGHDT; CDR2 reads YYEEEE. The CDR3 runs to 15 residues. DNA for the CDR3: TGTGCCAGCAGCTTGGAGGGACTAGTGTGGGAGACCCAGTACTTC. It encodes CASSLEGLVWETQYF.

The chain is built from TRBV28 and TRBJ2-5; D might be TRBD1 (6 bases). Germline values: CDR1 MDHEN, CDR2 SYDVKM. The V end lost 5 bases, the J end lost 4 bases, and 17 bases lay between the germline ends. This CDR3 is built from 15 residues. As DNA, the CDR3 is TGTGCCAGCAGTCCGGAAGGTGCAGGGGTAGAGACCCAGTACTTC. Amino acids: CASSPEGAGVETQYF.

On this clonotype: It may be a read error: a sequence one base away is much more abundant. The chain links TRBV19 to TRBJ1-2; D unresolved. The CDR3 is 13 residues long. In germline, CDR1 is LNHDA, CDR2 SQIVND (reference sequence). The CDR3 bases are TGTGTCCTCGGTCCGGGTCCTAACTATGGCTACACCTTC. As protein: CVLGPGPNYGYTF.

CDR3 amino acids: CASSEDEWFGTEAFF. The CDR3 bases are TGTGCCAGCAGTGAAGACGAGTGGTTCGGCACTGAAGCTTTCTTT. V and J are TRBV6-1 and TRBJ1-1; D not resolved. The germline V gene encodes CDR1 MNHNS and CDR2 SASEGT. The CDR3 has 15 amino acids. V lost 1 base, J lost 4 bases, and 13 bases lay in between.

This clonotype was observed many times. For the CDR3, the DNA is TGTGCCAGCAGTGCCCCCCCCGGAGGCAATCAGCCCCAGCATTTT. Translating gives CASSAPPGGNQPQHF. V is TRBV6-6 and J is TRBJ1-5; the D is unclear. V was trimmed by 5 bases and J by 2 bases, leaving 13 bases between them. CDR3 length: 15 amino acids. Germline V gene lookup returns CDR1 MNHNY and CDR2 SVGAGI (reference sequence).

This clonotype was counted at least ten times. V usage is TRBV9 and J usage is TRBJ1-3; D remains unclear. The CDR3 runs to 15 residues. V was cut by 0 bases and J by 0 bases, with 7 bases left in between. CDR1 is SGDLS and CDR2 is YYNGEE in the germline V gene. CDR3 in amino acids: CASSVGGSSGNTIYF. CDR3 DNA sequence: TGTGCCAGCAGCGTAGGGGGAAGCTCTGGAAACACCATATATTTT.

The V gene is TRBV9, the J gene TRBJ2-7, with D perhaps matching TRBD1 or TRBD2 (5 bases each). Germline V CDR1 and CDR2: SGDLS, YYNGEE. The CDR3 is 10 residues long. V shed 3 bases and J shed 8 bases, with 6 bases lying between them. The CDR3 sequence is CASSAGQQYF. The CDR3 DNA reads as TGTGCCAGCAGCGCGGGACAGCAGTACTTC.

In the case of this clonotype: It may be a read error: a sequence one base away is much more abundant. The chain has TRBV20-1 and TRBJ2-2, with 7 bases fitting TRBD2. From germline, CDR1 is DFQATT and CDR2 SNEGSKA (reference sequence). The CDR3 sequence is 13 residues long. With V trimmed by 6 bases and J by 10 bases, 11 bases remained unmatched. CDR3 in amino acids: CSAPGGDLEELFF. CDR3 DNA sequence: TGCAGTGCCCCGGGAGGAGACCTCGAGGAGCTGTTTTTT.

This sequence joins TRBV7-2 and TRBJ1-6; D possibly corresponds to TRBD1 (5 bases). V was pared by 4 bases and J by 9 bases, with 13 bases between. Germline CDR1 and CDR2: SGHTA and FQGNSA. CDR3 length: 14 amino acids. The CDR3 region has the DNA TGTGCCAGCAGCTACGGGGACCTTAGTTCACCCCTCCACTTT. It codes for CASSYGDLSSPLHF.

The chain has TRBV20-1 and TRBJ2-5; TRBD1 agrees at 10 bases. Germline V gives CDR1 DFQATT, CDR2 SNEGSKA (reference sequence). The CDR3 is 13 amino acids. V was clipped by 4 bases and J by 5 bases; unmatched bases: 4. Here the CDR3 DNA reads TGCAGTGCTACGGACAGGGGGTTGGAGACCCAGTACTTC. Protein sequence: CSATDRGLETQYF.

This clonotype was counted a few times. The chain carries TRBV19 and TRBJ2-7; 8 bases fit TRBD1. Germline CDR1 is LNHDA and CDR2 is SQIVND (reference sequence). J was trimmed by 2 bases and V by 5 bases; bases with no gene match: 8. The CDR3 has 15 residues. The CDR3 bases are TGTGCCAGTAGTGCAGGACAGGGAAAGGCCTACGAGCAGTACTTC. Its protein product is CASSAGQGKAYEQYF.

The genes are TRBV19 and TRBJ2-2; 11 nucleotides agree with TRBD2. There are 16 residues in the CDR3. Per the germline V gene, CDR1 is LNHDA and CDR2 is SQIVND (reference sequence). V trimming: 7 bases; J trimming: 7 bases; junction bases outside the gene matches: 11. CDR3 sequence reads: CASTELAGVNHGELFF. In DNA form, the CDR3 reads TGTGCCAGTACGGAACTAGCGGGAGTCAACCACGGGGAGCTGTTTTTT.

The J gene is TRBJ1-5, the V gene TRBV19; 10 bases match TRBD1. This CDR3 region has 16 residues. Losses at the gene ends were 3 bases for V and 13 bases for J; bases not matched to a gene: 15. Germline values: CDR1 LNHDA, CDR2 SQIVND (reference sequence). The CDR3 DNA is TGTGCCAGTAGTATGGGAGACAGGGGGCTGAGGAGCAATCAGCATTTT. As protein: CASSMGDRGLRSNQHF.